This entry lists 30 T cell receptor beta chains sequenced from one sample in a study of cytomegalovirus exposure and HLA in healthy donors. PCR amplification relied on 60 Vbeta primers (plus 13 Jbeta primers). Repertoires were generated with immunoSEQ multiplex PCR, while TCRdb's copy carries only in-frame clones and drops some. The top ten clones hold around 6.1% of a sample with 99,000 or so clones, roughly 79% of them seen once. The source material was PBMCs. Receptors were obtained from a man in his 60s in good health and CMV-seropositive.

The V and J genes are TRBV4-3 and TRBJ2-5; TRBD1 is a possible D gene (5 bases). The V gene's germline CDR1 is LGHNA and CDR2 YSLEER. V was trimmed by 0 bases and J by 6 bases, leaving 14 bases between them. CDR3 length: 15 residues. CDR3: CASSQDSSGLQTQYF. The CDR3 DNA reads as TGCGCCAGCAGCCAAGATTCGTCAGGGTTGCAGACCCAGTACTTC.

Notes on this clone: At one of its ends the junction is not consistent with the germline gene, which may arise from a read error. The V call is TRBV19, the J call TRBJ1-4, with D uncertain. Per the germline V gene, CDR1 is LNHDA and CDR2 is SQIVND (reference sequence). The CDR3 covers 15 residues. The CDR3 loop reads CASGMPTVTNEKLFF. CDR3 sequence (DNA): TGTGCCAGTGGTATGCCCACAGTGACTAATGAAAAACTGTTTTTT.

This chain uses TRBV6-1 with TRBJ2-3; D unclear. Germline assignment: CDR1 MNHNS and CDR2 SASEGT. V lost 1 base and J lost 1, with 6 bases in between. This CDR3 spans 14 amino acids. As DNA, the CDR3 is TGTGCCAGCAGTGAAGTTCCGGGCACAGATACGCAGTATTTT. Amino acid sequence: CASSEVPGTDTQYF.

This chain joins TRBV5-1 and TRBJ2-5, with 10 bases aligning to TRBD1. Trimming cost V 2 bases and J 5 bases; bases outside gene matches: 3. The germline gives CDR1 SGHRS, CDR2 YFSETQ. The CDR3 is 14 residues long. The CDR3 region has the DNA TGCGCCAGCAGCTTAGGACAGGGGGAGGAGACCCAGTACTTC. Translated: CASSLGQGEETQYF.

The rearrangement links TRBV7-8 to TRBJ1-5; D might be TRBD1 (6 bases). V lost 0 bases and J lost 2, with 8 bases in between. Germline assignment: CDR1 SGHVS and CDR2 FQNEAQ. The CDR3 length is 15 residues. CDR3 region: CASSLAYRGNQPQHF. For the CDR3, the DNA is TGTGCCAGCAGCTTAGCATACAGGGGCAATCAGCCCCAGCATTTT.

The chain recombines TRBV19 with TRBJ2-1, with TRBD1 matching over 10 bases. Looked up from germline, CDR1 is LNHDA and CDR2 is SQIVND (reference sequence). V dropped 3 bases and J dropped 7; count of bases not matched to a gene: 6. The CDR3 loop spans 15 amino acids. CDR3 in amino acids: CASSIPAGQGNEQFF. The CDR3, as DNA: TGTGCCAGTAGTATTCCGGCGGGACAGGGGAATGAGCAGTTCTTC.

The chain joins TRBV11-3 to TRBJ2-5; weak D call: TRBD2 (5 bases). The germline gives CDR1 SGHNT, CDR2 YENEEA. The CDR3 extends over 13 amino acids. Trimming cost V 0 bases and J 13 bases, with 15 bases left between them. The CDR3 loop is CASSLEAESPRYF. For the CDR3, the DNA is TGTGCCAGCAGCTTAGAAGCGGAATCCCCGAGGTACTTC.

This chain connects TRBV11-2 to TRBJ2-7, with D hard to call. The CDR3 consists of 15 residues. From germline, CDR1 is SGHAT and CDR2 FQNNGV. V was cut by 4 bases and J by 0 bases, with 13 bases left in between. CDR3 amino acids: CASSYDNHISYEQYF. For the CDR3, the DNA is TGTGCCAGCAGCTACGACAACCACATCTCCTACGAGCAGTACTTC.

This rearrangement joins TRBV5-1 to TRBJ2-7, with TRBD1 matching 9 bases. Per germline, CDR1 SGHRS and CDR2 YFSETQ. The CDR3 covers 15 residues. V shed 4 bases and J 2 bases; nucleotides not matched to a gene: 7. CDR3 nucleotides: TGCGCCAGCAGCATAGGGACAGGGCAGGCCTACGAGCAGTACTTC. As protein: CASSIGTGQAYEQYF.

The chain is built from TRBV5-5 and TRBJ1-3; 10 positions agree with TRBD1. Unmatched junction bases numbered 3, after V lost 0 bases and J lost 0 bases. CDR3 length: 17 amino acids. Germline values: CDR1 SGHKS, CDR2 YYEKEE (reference sequence). CDR3 protein: CASSLAGTGVSGNTIYF. The CDR3 nucleotides read TGTGCCAGCAGCTTGGCTGGGACAGGGGTCTCTGGAAACACCATATATTTT.

This sequence joins TRBV10-2 and TRBJ2-7; TRBD1 matches 7 bases. Germline lookup yields CDR1 WSHSY and CDR2 SAAADI. The CDR3 extends over 14 amino acids. After removal of 6 bases from V and 1 base from J, the junction contained 6 bases not matched to a gene. The DNA for the CDR3 is TGCGCCAGCAGACCGACAGGGAAGTCCTACGAGCAGTACTTC. It codes for CASRPTGKSYEQYF.

V usage is TRBV5-8 and J usage is TRBJ2-7; the match to TRBD2 covers 7 bases. Germline-derived CDR1 and CDR2 are SGHTS and YDEGEE. V lost 4 bases to trimming and J lost 0 bases; unmatched junction nucleotides: 4. The CDR3 runs to 14 residues. The CDR3 coding sequence is TGTGCCAGCAGCCTCGGCGGGAGCTCCTACGAGCAGTACTTC. This codes for CASSLGGSSYEQYF.

The count of this clone is one. The rearrangement joins TRBV4-1 to TRBJ2-7, with 8 bases matching TRBD1. J was trimmed by 0 bases and V by 4 bases; bases with no gene match: 8. Germline V gene data show CDR1 as MGHRA and CDR2 as YSYEKL. The CDR3 consists of 16 residues. The CDR3, as DNA: TGCGCCAGCAGCCGCAGCCGGGACAGGCACTCCTACGAGCAGTACTTC. It is translated as CASSRSRDRHSYEQYF.

The chain is built from TRBV6-5 and TRBJ2-5, with 12 bases that match TRBD1. This CDR3 is built from 16 residues. Germline V CDR1 and CDR2: MNHEY, SVGAGI. Trimming cost V 4 bases and J 3 bases; bases outside gene matches: 6. CDR3: CASSWGQGAQKETQYF. In DNA form, the CDR3 reads TGTGCCAGCAGTTGGGGACAGGGGGCGCAAAAAGAGACCCAGTACTTC.

This chain links TRBV28 with TRBJ2-5; TRBD2 matches at 13 bases. The CDR3 is 17 residues long. The J segment lost 2 bases and the V segment lost 6 bases, leaving 9 bases of the junction unmatched. Germline V lookup: CDR1 MDHEN, CDR2 SYDVKM. Here the CDR3 DNA reads TGTGCCAGCAGCTCCGGACTAGCGGGGGCATGGCAAGAGACCCAGTACTTC. Its translation: CASSSGLAGAWQETQYF.

The J gene is TRBJ2-3, the V gene TRBV4-2; 9 nucleotides line up with TRBD2. V dropped 0 bases and J dropped 4; count of bases not matched to a gene: 2. In germline, CDR1 is LGHNA, CDR2 YNFKEQ. The CDR3 consists of 15 residues. The CDR3 DNA reads as TGTGCCAGCAGCCAAGAGGGCGGGGGGGCAGATACGCAGTATTTT. This sequence encodes CASSQEGGGADTQYF.

This chain links TRBV18 with TRBJ1-1, with 8 positions matching TRBD1. Per germline, CDR1 KGHSH and CDR2 LQKENI. After removal of 3 bases from V and 2 bases from J, the junction contained 5 bases not matched to a gene. This CDR3 has 15 amino acids. The CDR3 spells CASSPNGQGNTEAFF. Here the CDR3 DNA reads TGTGCCAGCTCACCTAATGGACAGGGAAACACTGAAGCTTTCTTT.

This clone has only a few counts. The CDR3 protein is CASSIRTSEQYF. CDR3 nucleotide sequence: TGTGCCAGCAGCATAAGGACATCGGAGCAGTACTTC. The chain combines TRBV7-2 with TRBJ2-7, with D maybe TRBD1 (5 bases). Per the germline V gene, CDR1 is SGHTA and CDR2 is FQGNSA. The CDR3 extends over 12 amino acids. Trimming pared 5 bases from V and 7 bases from J, leaving 12 bases between.

The gene calls are TRBV7-9 and TRBJ2-7; TRBD2 might be the D (6 bases). This CDR3 contains 13 residues. Trimming pared 7 bases from V and 2 bases from J, leaving 12 bases between. CDR1 and CDR2 from the germline V gene are SEHNR and FQNEAQ (reference sequence). The CDR3 protein is CASIRGTPYEQYF. Written as DNA, the CDR3 is TGTGCCAGCATTCGGGGGACCCCCTACGAGCAGTACTTC.

This chain links TRBV7-2 with TRBJ2-1, with 9 positions matching TRBD2. This CDR3 region has 16 residues. The V segment lost 1 base and the J segment 6 bases; nucleotides outside the gene matches: 7. The germline V gene has CDR1 SGHTA and CDR2 FQGNSA. In DNA form, the CDR3 reads TGTGCCAGCAGCTTAGTAGGCGGGGGGGCGGTCAATGAGCAGTTCTTC. It is translated as CASSLVGGGAVNEQFF. Variable domain in full (rest from reference TRBV7-2 and TRBJ2-1): GAGVSQSPSNKVTEKGKDVELRCDPISGHTALYWYRQSLGQGLEFLIYFQGNSAPDKSGLPSDRFSAERTGGSVSTLTIQRTQQEDSAVYLCASSLVGGGAVNEQFFGPGTRLTVL.

The rearrangement joins TRBV18 to TRBJ1-5; tentatively, D is TRBD1 (6 bases). Trimming cost V 1 base and J 6 bases, with 16 bases left between them. This CDR3 comprises 16 residues. Germline CDR1 KGHSH, CDR2 LQKENI. Written as DNA, the CDR3 is TGTGCCAGCTCACCACTACGGGACACTACCGTTCAGCCCCAGCATTTT. Residues: CASSPLRDTTVQPQHF.

The V gene is TRBV30, the J gene TRBJ2-1; D is ambiguous. The CDR3 covers 12 residues. Trimming shortened V by 1 base and J by 4 bases, and 5 bases separated the two germline ends. Germline CDR1 and CDR2: GTSNPN and SVGIG (reference sequence). The CDR3 DNA reads as TGTGCCTGGAGTGGAGTTTACAATGAGCAGTTCTTC. Its translation is CAWSGVYNEQFF.

The V call is TRBV19, the J call TRBJ2-2, with 7 bases matching TRBD1. V shed 5 bases and J 1 base; nucleotides not matched to a gene: 13. Germline assignment: CDR1 LNHDA and CDR2 SQIVND (reference sequence). The CDR3 consists of 18 residues. This chain's CDR3 is CASSQQPQGLGNTGELFF. The CDR3 DNA follows: TGTGCCAGTAGTCAACAACCACAGGGGCTAGGGAACACCGGGGAGCTGTTTTTT.

The chain carries TRBV7-2 and TRBJ2-3; D is uncertain. V shed 5 bases and J shed 2 bases, with 8 bases lying between them. Germline assignment: CDR1 SGHTA and CDR2 FQGNSA. There are 13 residues in the CDR3. The CDR3 DNA follows: TGTGCCAGCAGCAACGCGTACACAGATACGCAGTATTTT. It encodes CASSNAYTDTQYF.

A few counts support this clone. J is TRBJ1-1 and V is TRBV6-1; D may be TRBD1 (6 bases). The CDR3 is 12 amino acids. The V gene's germline CDR1 is MNHNS and CDR2 SASEGT. Trimming took off 2 bases at V and 11 bases at J, with 12 bases between the two ends. The CDR3 region is CASSELGADAFF. DNA of the CDR3: TGTGCCAGCAGTGAACTGGGGGCGGACGCTTTCTTT.

The chain has TRBV4-3 and TRBJ2-3; 8 bases are shared with TRBD2. After removal of 4 bases from V and 6 bases from J, the junction contained 12 bases not matched to a gene. Germline V lookup: CDR1 LGHNA, CDR2 YSLEER. The CDR3 is 16 residues long. The CDR3 loop reads CASSLYAGGGEDTQYF. The CDR3 DNA reads as TGCGCCAGCAGCCTATATGCGGGGGGCGGAGAGGATACGCAGTATTTT.

In regard to this clone: Relative to the germline gene, one junction end is altered; a read error may explain this. The chain uses TRBV18 and TRBJ2-7; TRBD1 matches 11 bases. CDR3 length equals 15 residues. Germline V CDR1 and CDR2: KGHSH, LQKENI. CDR3 bases: TGTGCCAGCTCATCACCGGGACAGGGGGCCTACGAGCAGTACTTC. It codes for CASSSPGQGAYEQYF.

Here the CDR3 reads CASSEQIFYEQYF. CDR3 sequence (DNA): TGTGCCAGCAGTGAACAGATCTTCTACGAGCAGTACTTC. The chain links TRBV6-1 to TRBJ2-7; D remains unclear. Trimming removed 2 bases from V and 3 bases from J, with 8 bases in between. Germline V CDR1 and CDR2: MNHNS, SASEGT. The CDR3 sequence is 13 residues long.

The table lists this clone with a count of one. The chain has TRBV6-6 and TRBJ1-6; D is ambiguous. The CDR3 length is 15 residues. The germline V gene encodes CDR1 MNHNY and CDR2 SVGAGI (reference sequence). Trimming removed 4 bases from V and 7 bases from J, with 14 bases in between. The CDR3 spells CASSSVTGGNSPLHF. As DNA, the CDR3 is TGTGCCAGCAGTTCCGTGACTGGAGGGAATTCACCCCTCCACTTT.

The V and J genes are TRBV9 and TRBJ1-6; 9 positions match TRBD1. V lost 3 bases to trimming and J lost 1 base; unmatched junction nucleotides: 8. Germline CDR1 and CDR2: SGDLS and YYNGEE. The CDR3 consists of 18 residues. CDR3 amino acids: CASSAWDREGSYNSPLHF. DNA of the CDR3: TGTGCCAGCAGCGCGTGGGACAGGGAGGGTTCCTATAATTCACCCCTCCACTTT.